The next 8 T cell receptor beta chains were all read from a single sample in a study of shared clonotypes between healthy human individuals. Using immunoSEQ multiplex PCR, the repertoire was profiled, and TCRdb retains in-frame clones only, with some absent. The sample lists about 600,000 clones, less than 98% occurring once. Input material: naive CD4+ T cells sorted from blood. Documented subset: CD45RA+ positively selected. These receptors all stem from a woman aged 25 to 39 in good health.

The chain links TRBV28 to TRBJ2-1, with D hard to call. The CDR3 runs 14 residues. With 5 bases removed from V and 4 bases from J, the gap between germline ends came to 12 bases. The germline gives CDR1 MDHEN, CDR2 SYDVKM. CDR3 residues: CASSNTDGYNEQFF. CDR3 nucleotide sequence: TGTGCCAGCAGTAACACGGACGGATACAATGAGCAGTTCTTC.

The rearrangement links TRBV19 to TRBJ2-3, with 10 positions matching TRBD1. Per the germline V gene, CDR1 is LNHDA and CDR2 is SQIVND (reference sequence). The V and J ends lost 6 bases and 0 bases, in that order; junction bases with no gene match: 3. CDR3 length: 15 residues. The CDR3 DNA reads TGTGCCAGTAGAGACAGGGGGCGAAGCACAGATACGCAGTATTTT. Translated, it gives CASRDRGRSTDTQYF.

This chain uses TRBV5-1 with TRBJ1-1; weak D call: TRBD1 (5 bases). The germline V gene encodes CDR1 SGHRS and CDR2 YFSETQ. The CDR3 runs to 14 residues. The V and J ends lost 1 base and 4 bases respectively, with 11 bases between them. This CDR3 reads CASSLWSGSTEAFF. The CDR3 DNA follows: TGCGCCAGCAGCTTGTGGTCAGGGTCCACTGAAGCTTTCTTT.

In this sample, this clone turned up once. J is TRBJ2-2 and V is TRBV5-1, with unresolved D. The CDR3 is 15 amino acids. V lost 4 bases and J 0 bases, leaving 10 bases between the germline ends. Germline CDR1 and CDR2: SGHRS and YFSETQ. DNA of the CDR3: TGCGCCAGCAGCATCAGAGACACGAACACCGGGGAGCTGTTTTTT. This sequence encodes CASSIRDTNTGELFF.

The rearrangement uses TRBV5-1 and TRBJ2-3; 7 bases are a match to TRBD2. Germline lookup yields CDR1 SGHRS and CDR2 YFSETQ. The CDR3 spans 16 residues. Losses at the gene ends were 6 bases for V and 4 bases for J; bases not matched to a gene: 14. Written as DNA, the CDR3 is TGCGCCAGCACCGTCGTGGGAGGGCGGAGCGCAGATACGCAGTATTTT. It codes for CASTVVGGRSADTQYF.

J is TRBJ2-7 and V is TRBV20-1; D gene unclear. Germline V lookup: CDR1 DFQATT, CDR2 SNEGSKA (reference sequence). The CDR3 runs 11 residues. CDR3 in amino acids: CRAASGYEQYF. The CDR3 coding sequence is TGCAGAGCTGCTAGTGGCTACGAGCAGTACTTC.

The chain has TRBV4-1 and TRBJ1-1; no clear D. The germline gives CDR1 MGHRA, CDR2 YSYEKL. This CDR3 comprises 15 residues. The ends were cut back, 1 base at V and 0 bases at J, with 9 bases in the middle. The CDR3 DNA sequence: TGCGCCAGCAGCCAAGGCAAAACAGTGAACACTGAAGCTTTCTTT. Residues: CASSQGKTVNTEAFF.

This chain links TRBV18 with TRBJ2-7, with 14 bases lining up with TRBD2. This CDR3 is built from 16 residues. Looked up from germline, CDR1 is KGHSH and CDR2 is LQKENI. V was clipped by 2 bases and J by 6 bases; unmatched bases: 6. The CDR3 sequence: CASSPTGLAGVGEQYF. CDR3 DNA: TGTGCCAGCTCACCAACGGGACTAGCGGGAGTCGGCGAGCAGTACTTC.